The 28 T cell receptor beta chains below come from one sample, sequenced in a study of T cell repertoires in aging, cancer and after chemotherapy. Rearranged V-D-J TRB sequences were amplified with a mixed TRB-A/B primer pool. A single record per CDR3 protein comes from TCRdb applying MiXCR to the multiplex PCR reads. The sample gives thousands of distinct CDR3 sequences, around 50% of which show up once; roughly 56% is in the top ten. Peripheral blood genomic DNA, not sorted cells or RNA, was the template. The source material was blood. These receptors were obtained from a human donor with a blood cancer.

The chain has TRBV5-6 and TRBJ2-1; D is unclear. V dropped 1 base and J dropped 5 bases, with 10 bases sitting between them. This CDR3 comprises 14 residues. CDR1 SGHDT and CDR2 YYEEEE come from the germline V gene. CDR3 residues: CASSLRPDNNEQFF. Here the CDR3 DNA reads TGTGCCAGCAGCTTGAGGCCAGACAACAATGAGCAGTTCTTC.

For the CDR3, the DNA is TGCAGTGCCGGGATGTTCGTAAACTATGGCTACACCTTC. Translation: CSAGMFVNYGYTF. The rearrangement links TRBV20-1 to TRBJ1-2; D is uncertain. V lost 6 bases and J lost 2, with 13 bases in between. Germline-derived CDR1 and CDR2 are DFQATT and SNEGSKA (reference sequence). The CDR3 runs 13 residues.

CDR3 coding DNA: TGTGCCAGCAGTCAGACAGGGTCGTCGTACAATGAGCAGTTCTTC. Amino acids: CASSQTGSSYNEQFF. The chain couples TRBV6-5 to TRBJ2-1; 7 positions agree with TRBD1. Germline V gives CDR1 MNHEY, CDR2 SVGAGI. V shed 5 bases and J 4 bases; nucleotides not matched to a gene: 8. This CDR3 comprises 15 residues.

The V gene is TRBV29-1, the J gene TRBJ2-3, with no clear D. Trimming shortened V by 3 bases and J by 6 bases, and 13 bases separated the two germline ends. Germline CDR1 and CDR2: SQVTM and ANQGSEA. This CDR3 has 13 amino acids. CDR3: CSVDSANSDTQYF. The CDR3 coding sequence is TGCAGCGTTGATTCCGCCAATTCGGATACGCAGTATTTT.

The chain recombines TRBV6-2 or TRBV6-3 with TRBJ2-3; 10 bases agree with TRBD2. This CDR3 contains 15 residues. The V and J ends lost 2 bases and 1 base, in that order; junction bases with no gene match: 0. CDR1 is MNHEY, CDR2 SVGEGT, per germline. CDR3 nucleotides: TGTGCCAGCAGTTACCTAGCGGGAGGCACAGATACGCAGTATTTT. Translation gives CASSYLAGGTDTQYF.

By share, this clonotype ranks as large. The rearrangement uses TRBV6-5 and TRBJ2-1; TRBD2 matches 10 bases. This CDR3 has 17 amino acids. V shed 5 bases, J shed 5 bases, and the junction held 12 bases outside the gene matches. The germline gives CDR1 MNHEY, CDR2 SVGAGI. CDR3 in amino acids: CASSSYVPLAGDNEQFF. CDR3 sequence (DNA): TGTGCCAGCAGTAGTTACGTTCCCCTAGCGGGGGACAATGAGCAGTTCTTC.

The gene calls are TRBV5-4 and TRBJ2-3; TRBD2 agrees at 10 bases. This CDR3 contains 16 residues. Per germline, CDR1 SGHNT and CDR2 YYREEE (reference sequence). The J segment lost 1 base and the V segment lost 2 bases, leaving 4 bases of the junction unmatched. The CDR3 DNA reads as TGTGCCAGCAGCTTCATAGCGGGAGGTCGCACAGATACGCAGTATTTT. It is translated as CASSFIAGGRTDTQYF.

The V call is TRBV6-4, the J call TRBJ2-1, with D unclear. Germline V gene data show CDR1 as MRHNA and CDR2 as SNTAGT. The V gene lost 2 bases and the J gene lost 6 bases, with 11 bases spanning the gap. The CDR3 spans 14 residues. This CDR3 is CASSDGGVSNEQFF. As DNA, the CDR3 is TGTGCCAGCAGTGACGGCGGCGTAAGCAATGAGCAGTTCTTC.

On this clonotype itself: The junction departs from germline at one end; a sequencing error may be responsible. The rearrangement joins TRBV6-5 to TRBJ2-7, with D possibly being TRBD1 (6 bases). The CDR3 is made up of 13 amino acids. CDR1 is MNHEY, CDR2 SVGAGI, per germline. This CDR3 reads CAISNREYYEQYF. CDR3 DNA sequence: TGTGCCATCAGTAACAGGGAGTACTACGAGCAGTACTTC.

The chain carries TRBV6-5 and TRBJ2-1, with D maybe TRBD2 (5 bases). V was shortened by 5 bases and J by 5 bases, with 7 bases between the two germline ends. CDR1 and CDR2 from the germline V gene are MNHEY and SVGAGI. The CDR3 sequence is 12 residues long. The CDR3 region has the DNA TGTGCCAGCAGTCAGCGGAACAATGAGCAGTTCTTC. This gives the protein CASSQRNNEQFF.

By sample fraction, this clonotype is medium-sized. CDR3 sequence: CASSTGTAGANVLTF. The CDR3 nucleotides read TGTGCCAGCAGTACGGGGACAGCTGGGGCCAACGTCCTGACTTTC. The V call is TRBV6-5, the J call TRBJ2-6; 7 nucleotides match TRBD1. Losses at the gene ends were 5 bases for V and 2 bases for J; bases not matched to a gene: 3. Germline loops: CDR1 MNHEY, CDR2 SVGAGI. The CDR3 covers 15 residues.

The chain is built from TRBV27 and TRBJ1-1; 9 bases map to TRBD1. Germline-derived CDR1 and CDR2 are MNHEY and SMNVEV (reference sequence). Losses at the gene ends were 4 bases for V and 2 bases for J; bases not matched to a gene: 5. This CDR3 is built from 15 residues. Written as DNA, the CDR3 is TGTGCCAGCAGTTCGCGGACAGGGGCTAACACTGAAGCTTTCTTT. It yields the protein CASSSRTGANTEAFF.

The chain is built from TRBV29-1 and TRBJ1-2; D is uncertain. The germline V gene encodes CDR1 SQVTM and CDR2 ANQGSEA. The V end was cut by 3 bases, the J end by 4 bases, with 12 bases between. The CDR3 length is 13 residues. CDR3 sequence reads: CSVDLPGIYGYTF. CDR3 DNA: TGCAGCGTTGATCTTCCAGGAATCTATGGCTACACCTTC.

Notes on this clonotype: A much larger clone differs from this one at a single base, so this may be a read error. The chain couples TRBV27 to TRBJ2-7; possibly TRBD2 for D (5 bases). This CDR3 spans 14 amino acids. The V end was cut by 6 bases, the J end by 2 bases, with 14 bases between. CDR1 is MNHEY and CDR2 is SMNVEV in the germline V gene (reference sequence). The CDR3 nucleotides read TGTGCCAGCAGCCCCGCCAGAGGGCCCTACGAGCAGTACTTC. Translation gives CASSPARGPYEQYF.

A few counts support this clonotype. V usage is TRBV12-3 or TRBV12-4 and J usage is TRBJ1-2; 8 positions agree with TRBD1. The CDR3 length is 13 residues. V lost 8 bases to trimming and J lost 5 bases; unmatched junction nucleotides: 7. CDR3 sequence reads: CASVADREYGYTF. Written as DNA, the CDR3 is TGTGCCAGCGTGGCGGACAGGGAGTATGGCTACACCTTC.

The chain recombines TRBV6-5 with TRBJ1-6; D unclear. CDR3 length equals 15 residues. Trimming left V 2 bases short and J 10 bases short, with 15 bases between. The germline CDR1 and CDR2 sequences are MNHEY and SVGAGI. The CDR3, as DNA: TGTGCCAGCAGTTACGAGGCAGGAGGTCGATCACCCCTCCACTTT. Translating gives CASSYEAGGRSPLHF.

The chain employs TRBV6-5 and TRBJ2-3; D gene ambiguous. Germline assignment: CDR1 MNHEY and CDR2 SVGAGI. The CDR3 covers 13 residues. V dropped 0 bases and J dropped 4 bases, with 5 bases sitting between them. As DNA, the CDR3 is TGTGCCAGCAGTTACTCATACGCAGATACGCAGTATTTT. Amino acids: CASSYSYADTQYF.

The chain couples TRBV6-5 to TRBJ2-3; 9 positions agree with TRBD2. CDR1 MNHEY and CDR2 SVGAGI come from the germline V gene. V gave up 2 bases and J gave up 5 bases; unmatched junction bases: 5. This CDR3 is 15 amino acids long. The CDR3 sequence is CASSYGGLAQDTQYF. Here the CDR3 DNA reads TGTGCCAGCAGTTACGGGGGACTAGCACAAGATACGCAGTATTTT.

This clonotype was detected only a few times. This chain links TRBV30 with TRBJ2-7; TRBD2 matches at 7 bases. The junction had 10 bases not matched to a gene; V was cut back by 3 bases and J by 2 bases. Germline values: CDR1 GTSNPN, CDR2 SVGIG (reference sequence). The CDR3 has 15 residues. The CDR3 loop is CAWSSYSGRTYEQYF. CDR3 in DNA: TGTGCCTGGAGCTCCTATAGCGGGCGGACCTACGAGCAGTACTTC. Supplemented by reference TRBV30 and TRBJ2-7, the full variable domain reads SQTIHQWPATLVQPVGSPLSLECTVEGTSNPNLYWYRQAAGRGLQLLFYSVGIGQISSEVPQNLSASRPQDRQFILSSKKLLLSDSGFYLCAWSSYSGRTYEQYFGPGTRLTVT.

The rearrangement links TRBV6-5 to TRBJ2-1; 8 positions match TRBD1. J lost 4 bases, V lost 8 bases, and 10 bases had no gene match. The CDR3 runs to 15 residues. Germline CDR1 MNHEY, CDR2 SVGAGI. CDR3 nucleotide sequence: TGTGCCAGCTCACCCACGACAGGGGAATACAATGAGCAGTTCTTC. Translation: CASSPTTGEYNEQFF.

The genes are TRBV5-6 and TRBJ2-2; 7 bases agree with TRBD1. Trimming removed 4 bases from V and 6 bases from J; junction bases left unmatched: 9. CDR3 size: 15 residues. Germline-derived CDR1 and CDR2 are SGHDT and YYEEEE. CDR3 loop: CASSAKQGTSGELFF. The CDR3 nucleotides are TGTGCCAGCAGCGCGAAACAGGGGACCTCCGGGGAGCTGTTTTTT.

The gene calls are TRBV19 and TRBJ1-6, with D possibly being TRBD1 (6 bases). V was shortened by 0 bases and J by 7 bases, with 16 bases between the two germline ends. The length of the CDR3 is 17 residues. CDR1 is LNHDA and CDR2 is SQIVND in the germline V gene (reference sequence). The CDR3: CASSIELTGGWNSPLHF. The CDR3 bases are TGTGCCAGTAGTATAGAACTGACAGGCGGATGGAATTCACCCCTCCACTTT.

This clonotype appeared a few times. This chain connects TRBV19 to TRBJ2-2; D remains ambiguous. From germline, CDR1 is LNHDA and CDR2 SQIVND (reference sequence). The CDR3 is 13 amino acids. Between the trimmed V and J ends, which lost 6 bases and 0 bases, there was a span of 5 bases. The CDR3 DNA sequence: TGTGCCAGTAGCAACCCGAACACCGGGGAGCTGTTTTTT. Encoded protein: CASSNPNTGELFF.

This chain uses TRBV11-3 with TRBJ2-3; D might be TRBD1 (6 bases). This CDR3 is 14 amino acids long. Deletions cut 6 bases from V and 1 base from J, with 11 bases between. CDR1 and CDR2 (germline): SGHNT, YENEEA. The CDR3 bases are TGTGCCAGCAGTCTAAGGACAGGCACAGATACGCAGTATTTT. Its protein product is CASSLRTGTDTQYF.

V gene TRBV27 combines with J gene TRBJ2-5; D not certain. V dropped 3 bases and J dropped 2 bases, with 10 bases sitting between them. This CDR3 has 14 amino acids. The germline V gene encodes CDR1 MNHEY and CDR2 SMNVEV (reference sequence). The DNA of the CDR3 is TGTGCCAGCAGTTTCAGTGGGCGGCAAGAGACCCAGTACTTC. Translated, it gives CASSFSGRQETQYF.

This chain connects TRBV5-6 to TRBJ2-3; the D is unclear. The CDR3 loop spans 12 amino acids. In germline, CDR1 is SGHDT, CDR2 YYEEEE. V lost 0 bases to trimming and J lost 4 bases, with 3 bases between them. CDR3 sequence reads: CASSLVSDTQYF. Here the CDR3 DNA reads TGTGCCAGCAGCTTGGTCTCAGATACGCAGTATTTT.

The chain recombines TRBV6-1 with TRBJ1-5; TRBD1 might be the D (5 bases). The CDR3 contains 14 residues. Trimming removed 5 bases at V and 7 bases at J, with 15 bases between. From germline, CDR1 is MNHNS and CDR2 SASEGT. CDR3 loop: CASSYYGGEQPQHF. In DNA form, the CDR3 reads TGTGCCAGCAGTTACTACGGGGGGGAGCAGCCCCAGCATTTT.

This chain uses TRBV29-1 with TRBJ2-3, with 8 nucleotides matching TRBD1. The CDR3 sequence is 16 residues long. V gave up 6 bases and J gave up 7 bases; unmatched junction bases: 18. Germline lookup yields CDR1 SQVTM and CDR2 ANQGSEA. CDR3: CSVRSGPGQALYTQYF. DNA for the CDR3: TGCAGCGTCCGCAGCGGTCCGGGACAGGCTCTTTATACGCAGTATTTT.